This T cell receptor beta chain was identified in a study of T cell clusters in autoimmune cytopenias. Overall study findings and caveats: Primary autoimmune cytopenia patients seemingly lacked the physiological T cell clusters found in healthy donors.

The germline gives CDR1 SEHNR, CDR2 FQNEAQ (reference sequence). The CDR3 has 14 residues. Multiplex touch-down PCR amplified TRB using TRB-A and TRB-B pools in one tube. TCRdb reprocessed the multiplex PCR reads and keeps a single row for each CDR3 protein, giving no DNA. The repertoire table contains fewer than 7,500 distinct CDR3 sequences. Each sample's input was 200 to 250 ng genomic DNA, about 38,000 genome equivalents. About this clonotype: Its specificity is not known.

Separately, the same data were catalogued under a study of T cell repertoires in aging, cancer and after chemotherapy.

The TCR comes from a human donor in good health. The chain uses TRBV7-9 and TRBJ2-2; TCRdb selects TRBD2, and the lack of DNA leaves this call unchecked. Sequenced material: peripheral blood. CDR3 loop: CATRGTANTGELFF.